This TCR beta chain comes out of a study of type 1 and type 2 diabetes patients. V was clipped by 4 bases and J by 4 bases, with 17 bases between them. CDR1 and CDR2 (germline): SGHRS, YFSETQ. CDR3 length equals 15 residues. PCR was run on genomic DNA. Multiplex PCR with 30 forward and 13 reverse primers amplified the TCR beta CDR3. TCRdb itself ran the multiplex PCR reads through MiXCR, one entry per CDR3 protein. Here the sample spans about 270,000 distinct CDR3 sequences, approximately 45% being singletons. Study-level points and caveats: Type 2 diabetes and control samples shared highly correlated V and J usage, averaging roughly 0.97.

Diabetic patients met standard criteria for type 1 or type 2 diabetes. Anyone with other autoimmune disease or infection in the prior four weeks was excluded. As to this clonotype: The antigen remains undetermined.

Sequenced sample: peripheral blood mononuclear cells (PBMCs). J is TRBJ2-5 and V is TRBV5-1; D is perhaps TRBD1 (6 bases). This clonotype was sampled from a young man with type 2 diabetes. CDR3 DNA sequence: TGCGCCAGCAGCCCGGACAGTCACGGAGGAGAGACCCAGTACTTC. Its protein is CASSPDSHGGETQYF.